One and the same sample provided the 30 T cell receptor beta chains below, sequenced in a study of cytomegalovirus exposure and HLA in healthy donors. 13 Jbeta primers and 60 Vbeta primers were used for the PCR. Some clones are missing from TCRdb's copy, which holds only in-frame ones; the method was immunoSEQ multiplex PCR. The table lists more than 90,000 clones, 70% of them singletons. The sample was PBMCs. These TCRs come from a man aged 25-45 years in good health and CMV-seropositive.

This clone was observed once. This rearrangement joins TRBV7-3 to TRBJ2-3, with 9 bases fitting TRBD2. With V trimmed by 8 bases and J by 5 bases, 11 bases remained unmatched. This CDR3 is built from 15 residues. Germline V lookup: CDR1 SGHTA, CDR2 FQGTGA. Written as DNA, the CDR3 is TGTGCCAGCGGTGTCAGCGGGGGGTTGGGAGATACGCAGTATTTT. This translates into CASGVSGGLGDTQYF.

The chain uses TRBV7-9 and TRBJ1-2; D might be TRBD1 (5 bases). Germline V gives CDR1 SEHNR, CDR2 FQNEAQ (reference sequence). This CDR3 region has 15 residues. V was clipped by 3 bases and J by 10 bases, with 21 bases between them. The CDR3 nucleotides are TGTGCCAGCAGCTTTTCCAACACCGCCTCGGGGGACTACACCTTC. Amino acids: CASSFSNTASGDYTF.

The chain uses TRBV27 and TRBJ1-6, with D perhaps matching TRBD1 (5 bases). Germline CDR1 MNHEY, CDR2 SMNVEV (reference sequence). Trimming shortened V by 2 bases and J by 4 bases, and 15 bases separated the two germline ends. This CDR3 has 17 amino acids. The CDR3 DNA sequence: TGTGCCAGCAGTTTAAACCCCTTCCAGGGTTATAATTCACCCCTCCACTTT. It is translated as CASSLNPFQGYNSPLHF.

The chain employs TRBV9 and TRBJ1-3; tentative D call: TRBD1 (5 bases). Trimming shortened V by 5 bases and J by 4 bases, and 16 bases separated the two germline ends. The CDR3 runs 15 residues. From germline, CDR1 is SGDLS and CDR2 YYNGEE. CDR3 amino acids: CASSESGAAGNTIYF. The CDR3 coding sequence is TGTGCCAGCAGTGAGAGTGGGGCGGCGGGAAACACCATATATTTT.

This clone was counted a few times. The CDR3 nucleotides are TGTGCCAGCAGCCTCCGGGGAGGGACCACAGATACGCAGTATTTT. Its protein is CASSLRGGTTDTQYF. The chain is built from TRBV6-1 and TRBJ2-3, with TRBD2 identical over 7 bases. This CDR3 has 15 residues. Trimming removed 6 bases from V and 2 bases from J; junction bases left unmatched: 8. Germline values: CDR1 MNHNS, CDR2 SASEGT.

The chain couples TRBV11-2 to TRBJ1-1, with 9 bases lining up with TRBD1. Germline trimming cut 5 bases from V and 1 base from J; bases unmatched to any gene: 11. The V gene's germline CDR1 is SGHAT and CDR2 FQNNGV. This CDR3 spans 17 amino acids. CDR3 in amino acids: CASSTHRDRVENTEAFF. The CDR3 DNA follows: TGTGCCAGCAGCACCCACCGGGACAGGGTCGAGAACACTGAAGCTTTCTTT.

This clone was seen more than once but under ten times. This chain links TRBV7-2 with TRBJ2-1, with 10 bases aligning to TRBD1. This CDR3 spans 16 amino acids. CDR1 is SGHTA, CDR2 FQGNSA, per germline. V dropped 5 bases and J dropped 7; count of bases not matched to a gene: 11. The CDR3 bases are TGTGCCAGCAGCCCCAGCGCGGGACAGGGGATAAATGAGCAGTTCTTC. Translated: CASSPSAGQGINEQFF.

This clone was seen repeatedly, ten times or more. V is TRBV19 and J is TRBJ1-6, with a tentative D call TRBD1 (6 bases). Trimming stripped 3 bases from V and 7 bases from J, with 7 bases between. The CDR3 runs to 13 residues. Per the germline V gene, CDR1 is LNHDA and CDR2 is SQIVND (reference sequence). The CDR3 protein is CASSIQGNSPLHF. The CDR3 bases are TGTGCCAGTAGTATTCAGGGGAATTCACCCCTCCACTTT.

This clone was detected once. DNA for the CDR3: TGTGCCAGCAGCTTGGGGGCTATCGGTGGCTACACCTTC. Translating it yields CASSLGAIGGYTF. The chain recombines TRBV5-6 with TRBJ1-2; D unclear. Between the trimmed V and J ends, which lost 0 bases and 7 bases, there was a span of 10 bases. The CDR3 sequence is 13 residues long. Looked up from germline, CDR1 is SGHDT and CDR2 is YYEEEE.

The rearrangement joins TRBV14 to TRBJ2-7; D is ambiguous. Trimming stripped 3 bases from V and 4 bases from J, with 16 bases between. The germline gives CDR1 SGHDN, CDR2 FVKESK. CDR3 length equals 15 residues. The CDR3 region is CASSHRAGLGYEQYF. The CDR3 coding sequence is TGTGCCAGCAGCCATCGCGCAGGCTTAGGTTACGAGCAGTACTTC.

The V call is TRBV11-1, the J call TRBJ1-1; 8 positions agree with TRBD1. Germline trimming cut 5 bases from V and 11 bases from J; bases unmatched to any gene: 10. The CDR3 totals 13 residues. Germline V lookup: CDR1 SGHAT, CDR2 FQDESV (reference sequence). For the CDR3, the DNA is TGTGCCAGCAGCCCCCGCGGGGGACAGGTGGCTTTCTTT. Protein sequence: CASSPRGGQVAFF.

This chain uses TRBV19 with TRBJ2-3, with 7 bases aligning to TRBD1. The CDR3 runs 14 residues. J lost 6 bases, V lost 2 bases, and 5 bases had no gene match. The germline V gene has CDR1 LNHDA and CDR2 SQIVND (reference sequence). The CDR3 DNA is TGTGCCAGTAGTATAAAGGGGGCGCTTGATACGCAGTATTTT. As protein: CASSIKGALDTQYF.

As concerns this clone: One end of the junction fails to match germline, which may point to a read error. This chain connects TRBV7-7 to TRBJ1-1, with a possible D match to TRBD1 (6 bases). Germline V gene data show CDR1 as SSHAT and CDR2 as FNYEAQ (reference sequence). The length of the CDR3 is 14 residues. CDR3 sequence: CASSKVGGNTEAFF. In nucleotides, the CDR3 is TGTGCTAGCAGCAAAGTAGGGGGGAACACTGAAGCTTTCTTT.

This clone was picked up a small number of times. The CDR3 sequence: CASSYGQGKTQYF. The CDR3 region has the DNA TGTGCCAGCAGTTACGGACAGGGAAAGACCCAGTACTTC. The chain joins TRBV7-2 to TRBJ2-5; 8 bases are shared with TRBD1. The germline gives CDR1 SGHTA, CDR2 FQGNSA. J gave up 6 bases and V 6 bases, and 6 bases lay outside the gene matches. The CDR3 is made up of 13 amino acids.

This clone appeared once. The chain has TRBV6-5 and TRBJ2-5; TRBD2 aligns across 10 bases. The J call may be incorrect, as the DNA end agrees better with TRBJ2-7. The germline V gene encodes CDR1 MNHEY and CDR2 SVGAGI. The CDR3 runs 14 residues. CDR3 sequence (DNA): TGTGCCAGCAGCAAGGGACTAGCGTCGTACGAGCAGTACTTC. The encoded protein is CASSKGLASYEQYF.

The CDR3, as DNA: TGTGCCAGCAGTTTTTGGGACAGGGGTTTGGGCCAAAAAAAGAACACTGAAGCTTTCTTT. The encoded protein is CASSFWDRGLGQKKNTEAFF. The chain recombines TRBV28 with TRBJ1-1, with 10 bases that match TRBD1. Germline values: CDR1 MDHEN, CDR2 SYDVKM. V gave up 3 bases and J gave up 1 base; unmatched junction bases: 17. CDR3 size: 20 residues.

This clone was seen only a few times. The chain joins TRBV9 to TRBJ2-7, with 12 positions matching TRBD2. The CDR3 loop spans 16 amino acids. J lost 3 bases, V lost 7 bases, and 11 bases had no gene match. Germline CDR1 reads SGDLS; CDR2 reads YYNGEE. The CDR3 nucleotides are TGTGCCAGCGGATACACTAGCGGGGGGTCTCTCTACGAGCAGTACTTC. This sequence encodes CASGYTSGGSLYEQYF.

The V gene is TRBV29-1, the J gene TRBJ1-5; D uncertain. V dropped 4 bases and J dropped 5 bases, with 12 bases sitting between them. CDR1 is SQVTM and CDR2 is ANQGSEA in the germline V gene. CDR3 length equals 13 residues. The CDR3 reads CSVGWGVDQPQHF. The CDR3 coding sequence is TGCAGCGTTGGGTGGGGAGTGGATCAGCCCCAGCATTTT.

The J gene is TRBJ1-2, the V gene TRBV6-5; D perhaps matches TRBD1 (5 bases). The CDR3 runs to 12 residues. V lost 5 bases to trimming and J lost 2 bases, with 6 bases between them. CDR1 is MNHEY, CDR2 SVGAGI, per germline. For the CDR3, the DNA is TGTGCCAGCAGTACAGGAAACTATGGCTACACCTTC. Protein: CASSTGNYGYTF.

The chain's CDR3 is CASSEVLHLTSGSGTDTQYF. For the CDR3, the DNA is TGTGCCAGCAGTGAAGTGCTTCATCTTACTTCAGGGTCTGGGACAGATACGCAGTATTTT. The chain uses TRBV6-1 and TRBJ2-3; possibly TRBD1 for D (5 bases). V lost 1 base to trimming and J lost 3 bases, with 26 bases between them. Germline V gives CDR1 MNHNS, CDR2 SASEGT. The CDR3 runs 20 residues.

V and J are TRBV2 and TRBJ1-4, with D hard to call. V dropped 11 bases and J dropped 7 bases, with 8 bases sitting between them. The CDR3 sequence is 10 residues long. The germline gives CDR1 SNHLY, CDR2 FYNNEI. The CDR3 coding sequence is TGTGCCGCCGGTGGTGAAAAACTGTTTTTT. As protein: CAAGGEKLFF.

This chain connects TRBV11-3 to TRBJ2-7; 7 positions agree with TRBD1. Per germline, CDR1 SGHNT and CDR2 YENEEA. V was clipped by 5 bases and J by 3 bases; unmatched bases: 7. CDR3 length equals 14 residues. CDR3 loop: CASSLRQGSYEQYF. The CDR3 nucleotides are TGTGCCAGCAGCCTGCGACAGGGAAGCTACGAGCAGTACTTC.

CDR3 DNA sequence: TGTGCCAGCAGGGCCGGACTAGCGGGGATCTACAATGAGCAGTTCTTC. As protein: CASRAGLAGIYNEQFF. The chain uses TRBV2 and TRBJ2-1, with 12 bases aligning to TRBD2. V trimming: 6 bases; J trimming: 3 bases; junction bases outside the gene matches: 6. The CDR3 loop spans 16 amino acids. Germline CDR1 reads SNHLY; CDR2 reads FYNNEI.

In this sample, this clone turned up a few times. The rearrangement joins TRBV19 to TRBJ1-3, with 7 positions matching TRBD1. The CDR3 runs to 13 residues. Trimming at V came to 8 bases and at J to 2 bases, leaving 3 bases not matched to a gene. Germline CDR1 LNHDA, CDR2 SQIVND (reference sequence). The CDR3 DNA reads TGTGCCAGTGTGCAGGGGGCTGGAAACACCATATATTTT. Translated, it gives CASVQGAGNTIYF.

This clone was recorded once. The chain joins TRBV5-1 to TRBJ1-1; possible D gene TRBD1, 6 bases. The CDR3 length is 13 residues. Trimming cost V 5 bases and J 4 bases, with 12 bases left between them. Germline CDR1 SGHRS, CDR2 YFSETQ. CDR3 residues: CASRSTGPTEAFF. CDR3 DNA: TGCGCCAGCAGATCAACAGGGCCCACTGAAGCTTTCTTT.

The genes are TRBV7-2 and TRBJ2-3, with 12 positions matching TRBD2. The CDR3 extends over 19 amino acids. V lost 5 bases to trimming and J lost 1 base; unmatched junction nucleotides: 13. Germline V gene sequence: CDR1 SGHTA, CDR2 FQGNSA. The CDR3 region is CASSTLGLTSGSGTDTQYF. In DNA form, the CDR3 reads TGTGCCAGCAGCACCCTAGGCTTGACTAGCGGGAGTGGCACAGATACGCAGTATTTT.

The chain carries TRBV6-5 and TRBJ1-4; D may be TRBD1 (5 bases). The germline V gene has CDR1 MNHEY and CDR2 SVGAGI. This CDR3 has 13 residues. V was clipped by 5 bases and J by 8 bases, with 12 bases between them. CDR3 residues: CASSIPGSEKLFF. For the CDR3, the DNA is TGTGCCAGCAGTATTCCAGGGTCAGAAAAACTGTTTTTT.

The V and J genes are TRBV10-3 and TRBJ2-2, with 11 nucleotides matching TRBD2. The germline gives CDR1 ENHRY, CDR2 SYGVKD. The CDR3 runs 15 residues. Losses at the gene ends were 8 bases for V and 3 bases for J; bases not matched to a gene: 5. For the CDR3, the DNA is TGTGCCATCGGTGGGACTAGCGGCTACACCGGGGAGCTGTTTTTT. Its translation: CAIGGTSGYTGELFF.

A few counts support this clone. The V and J genes are TRBV14 and TRBJ2-3, with unresolved D. This CDR3 comprises 12 residues. The germline V gene has CDR1 SGHDN and CDR2 FVKESK. Trimming pared 1 base from V and 9 bases from J, leaving 8 bases between. DNA of the CDR3: TGTGCCAGCAGCCAAGCCAGAGGCACGCAGTATTTT. It yields the protein CASSQARGTQYF.

The chain is built from TRBV2 and TRBJ1-2, with TRBD1 as a possible D gene (6 bases). Trimming shortened V by 6 bases and J by 8 bases, and 16 bases separated the two germline ends. The CDR3 loop spans 13 amino acids. Germline lookup yields CDR1 SNHLY and CDR2 FYNNEI. The CDR3 coding sequence is TGTGCCAGCAGGGGGGCGTTTAAGGACGGCTACACCTTC. Translated: CASRGAFKDGYTF.